This entry concerns a single T cell receptor (beta chain). One end of the junction fails to match germline, which may point to a read error. This record comes from a study of blood T cells in healthy people across ages. Sample-barcoded 5' priming and a J-beta primer mix drove a second PCR of about 6 to 12 cycles. The yield of each sample was at least 3 million CDR3-containing paired-end reads. In TCRdb, the 5' RACE reads were re-called with MiXCR into one record per CDR3 protein. Of over 600,000 distinct CDR3 sequences listed, roughly 46% are singletons. The length of the CDR3 is 15 residues. CDR1 is SGDLS, CDR2 YYNGEE, per germline.

This TCR was sampled from a man aged 80 or over in good health. This rearrangement joins TRBV9 to TRBJ1-2, with 8 bases matching TRBD1. Sequences were obtained from blood. The CDR3 reads CASSVDQGAEYGYTF. CDR3 DNA: TGTGCCAGCAGCGTAGACCAGGGGGCTGAATATGGTTACACCTTC.